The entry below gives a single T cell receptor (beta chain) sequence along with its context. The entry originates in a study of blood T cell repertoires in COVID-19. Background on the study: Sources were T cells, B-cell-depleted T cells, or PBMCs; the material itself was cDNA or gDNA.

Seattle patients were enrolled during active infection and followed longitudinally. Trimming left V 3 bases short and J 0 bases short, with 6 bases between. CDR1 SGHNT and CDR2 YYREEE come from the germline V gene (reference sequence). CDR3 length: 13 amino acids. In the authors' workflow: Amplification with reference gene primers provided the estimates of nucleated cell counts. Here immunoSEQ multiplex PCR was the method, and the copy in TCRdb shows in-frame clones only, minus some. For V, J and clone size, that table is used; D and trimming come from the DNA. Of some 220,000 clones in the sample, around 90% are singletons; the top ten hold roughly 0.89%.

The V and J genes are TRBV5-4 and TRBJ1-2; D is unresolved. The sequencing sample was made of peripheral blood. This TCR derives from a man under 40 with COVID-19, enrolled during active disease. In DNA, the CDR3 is TGTGCCAGCAGCTCGGAGACTAACTATGGCTACACCTTC. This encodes CASSSETNYGYTF.